This TCR beta chain comes out of a study of CD8+ T cells in alopecia areata. About the research overall: Those patients who were treated received oral tofacitinib, which was given at 5 to 10 mg twice daily for moderate-to-severe alopecia areata.

The study team obtained lesional scalp punch biopsies and peripheral blood from alopecia areata patients. Cell sorting on a FACSAria was used to separate CD4+ and CD8+ T cells from the PBMCs. Sequencing used cDNA as its template, made by extracting RNA and reverse transcribing it. Profiled with immunoSEQ multiplex PCR; TCRdb holds only in-frame clones, not every one. The table has 150,000 or so clones, roughly 50% seen once. CDR3 size: 15 residues. Trimming cost V 3 bases and J 3 bases, with 15 bases left between them. Per the germline V gene, CDR1 is MGHRA and CDR2 is YSYEKL. The chain recombines TRBV4-1 with TRBJ2-7; D may be TRBD1 (6 bases). This TCR was recovered from a human donor with alopecia areata. Material: CD4+ T cells sorted from blood. In nucleotides, the CDR3 is TGCGCCAGCAGCCACCCGACAGGAGTGGGCTACGAGCAGTACTTC. Its protein is CASSHPTGVGYEQYF.